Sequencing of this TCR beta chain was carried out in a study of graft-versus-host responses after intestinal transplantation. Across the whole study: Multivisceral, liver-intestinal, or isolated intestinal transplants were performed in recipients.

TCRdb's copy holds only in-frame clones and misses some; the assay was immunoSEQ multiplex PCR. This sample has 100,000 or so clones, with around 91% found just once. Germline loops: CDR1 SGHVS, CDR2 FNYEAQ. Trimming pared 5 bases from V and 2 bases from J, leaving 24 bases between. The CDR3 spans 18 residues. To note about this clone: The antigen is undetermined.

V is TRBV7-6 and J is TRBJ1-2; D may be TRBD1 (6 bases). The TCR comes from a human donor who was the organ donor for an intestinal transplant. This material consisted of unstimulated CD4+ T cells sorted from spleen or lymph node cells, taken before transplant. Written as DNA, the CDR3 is TGTGCCAGCAGCCCCCGAACGACAGGTATCGGTTTCAACTATGGCTACACCTTC. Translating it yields CASSPRTTGIGFNYGYTF. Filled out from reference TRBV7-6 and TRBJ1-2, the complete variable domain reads GAGVSQSPRYKVTKRGQDVALRCDPISGHVSLYWYRQALGQGPEFLTYFNYEAQQDKSGLPNDRFSAERPEGSISTLTIQRTEQRDSAMYRCASSPRTTGIGFNYGYTFGSGTRLTVV.